The 24 T cell receptor beta chains in this list originate from one sample, sequenced in a study of blood T cell repertoires in COVID-19. TCRdb's table, derived via immunoSEQ multiplex PCR, lists solely in-frame clones and lacks some. The sample shows approximately 100,000 clones, approximately 93% of them seen only once. The sample was peripheral blood. Source of these receptors: a man aged 55 to 70 with acute or convalescent COVID-19.

V usage is TRBV5-4 and J usage is TRBJ1-6; a possible D gene is TRBD1 (6 bases). CDR3 length: 13 residues. V lost 2 bases and J 10 bases, leaving 10 bases between the germline ends. Germline assignment: CDR1 SGHNT and CDR2 YYREEE (reference sequence). CDR3 nucleotide sequence: TGTGCCAGCAGCTTCTGGGGGCAATCACCCCTCCACTTT. It is translated as CASSFWGQSPLHF.

The chain has TRBV19 and TRBJ1-2, with D maybe TRBD1 (5 bases). CDR3 length equals 17 residues. The V end was cut by 6 bases, the J end by 3 bases, with 23 bases between. Per the germline V gene, CDR1 is LNHDA and CDR2 is SQIVND (reference sequence). The CDR3 is CASSLLGSVAGYYGYTF. DNA for the CDR3: TGTGCCAGTAGCTTATTGGGTTCGGTCGCAGGGTACTATGGCTACACCTTC.

This clone was detected only a few times. CDR3 in amino acids: CASSLTAGSNEQFF. In DNA, the CDR3 is TGTGCCAGCAGCTTGACGGCGGGAAGTAATGAGCAGTTCTTC. This rearrangement joins TRBV7-9 to TRBJ2-1; D may be TRBD2 (6 bases). The CDR3 length is 14 residues. The V gene's germline CDR1 is SEHNR and CDR2 FQNEAQ (reference sequence). Trimming pared 3 bases from V and 7 bases from J, leaving 13 bases between.

V and J are TRBV6-5 and TRBJ1-1; 12 nucleotides match TRBD1. This CDR3 has 14 amino acids. V lost 6 bases to trimming and J lost 5 bases; unmatched junction nucleotides: 4. Germline V lookup: CDR1 MNHEY, CDR2 SVGAGI. The CDR3 loop is CASSGTGGWTEAFF. The CDR3 coding sequence is TGTGCCAGCAGCGGGACAGGGGGCTGGACTGAAGCTTTCTTT.

The J gene is TRBJ1-5, the V gene TRBV5-1, with a tentative D call TRBD1 (6 bases). Germline CDR1 reads SGHRS; CDR2 reads YFSETQ. V lost 4 bases to trimming and J lost 6 bases, with 17 bases between them. The CDR3 extends over 15 amino acids. In nucleotides, the CDR3 is TGCGCCAGCAGCCCGGTAGGGGGGGCCGGTCAGCCCCAGCATTTT. This gives the protein CASSPVGGAGQPQHF.

This chain links TRBV18 with TRBJ2-2; D uncertain. The CDR3 length is 15 residues. Germline assignment: CDR1 KGHSH and CDR2 LQKENI. The V gene lost 2 bases and the J gene lost 4 bases, with 11 bases spanning the gap. The CDR3 sequence is CASSPLSLLTGELFF. The CDR3 DNA reads TGTGCCAGCTCACCATTAAGCTTGCTCACCGGGGAGCTGTTTTTT.

The genes are TRBV27 and TRBJ2-2, with TRBD1 matching 8 bases. From germline, CDR1 is MNHEY and CDR2 SMNVEV (reference sequence). This CDR3 spans 18 amino acids. J gave up 5 bases and V 5 bases, and 16 bases lay outside the gene matches. Here the CDR3 reads CASSPGTGVPSSTGELFF. CDR3 nucleotides: TGTGCCAGCAGTCCAGGGACAGGAGTCCCATCGAGTACCGGGGAGCTGTTTTTT.

The chain recombines TRBV28 with TRBJ2-5; D might be TRBD2 (6 bases). From germline, CDR1 is MDHEN and CDR2 SYDVKM. Trimming took 6 bases from V and 2 from J, leaving 13 bases between them. The CDR3 sequence is 14 residues long. In DNA, the CDR3 is TGTGCCAGCAGACCCGGGGGTGGTCAAGAGACCCAGTACTTC. It translates to CASRPGGGQETQYF.

Here the CDR3 DNA reads TGTGCCAGCAGCGGCTTGGGGGGTAACTATGGCTACACCTTC. Amino acids: CASSGLGGNYGYTF. This chain links TRBV9 with TRBJ1-2; possible D gene TRBD1, 5 bases. CDR3 length equals 14 residues. Germline CDR1 SGDLS, CDR2 YYNGEE. V gave up 3 bases and J gave up 1 base, with 10 bases separating them.

The chain recombines TRBV5-5 with TRBJ1-4; 7 positions agree with TRBD1. J was trimmed by 1 base and V by 4 bases; bases with no gene match: 7. CDR1 and CDR2 from the germline V gene are SGHKS and YYEKEE (reference sequence). This CDR3 spans 16 amino acids. The CDR3 DNA reads as TGTGCCAGCAGCGGAAGGGGGCAAGGAACTAATGAAAAACTGTTTTTT. Its protein product is CASSGRGQGTNEKLFF.

The V and J genes are TRBV10-3 and TRBJ2-1; 10 bases map to TRBD1. The CDR3 contains 14 residues. Germline V gives CDR1 ENHRY, CDR2 SYGVKD. V lost 6 bases and J lost 4; bases outside the gene matches: 3. The chain's CDR3 is CAISRDRGYNEQFF. CDR3 in DNA: TGTGCCATCAGCCGGGACAGGGGTTACAATGAGCAGTTCTTC.

The V gene is TRBV28, the J gene TRBJ2-7; 13 bases agree with TRBD2. Unmatched junction bases numbered 5, after V lost 4 bases and J lost 5 bases. The CDR3 has 15 amino acids. The V gene's germline CDR1 is MDHEN and CDR2 SYDVKM. The CDR3 here is CASSSGTSGKHEQYF. CDR3 nucleotides: TGTGCCAGCAGTTCGGGGACTAGCGGGAAACACGAGCAGTACTTC.

The chain couples TRBV6-4 to TRBJ2-7; TRBD2 aligns across 11 bases. V lost 0 bases and J lost 4; bases outside the gene matches: 14. This CDR3 spans 19 amino acids. The germline V gene has CDR1 MRHNA and CDR2 SNTAGT. This chain's CDR3 is CASSDSTSGSPAGAYEQYV. In DNA form, the CDR3 reads TGTGCCAGCAGTGACTCTACTAGCGGGAGCCCCGCCGGCGCGTACGAGCAGTACGTC.

The rearrangement links TRBV29-1 to TRBJ2-1, with 11 bases lining up with TRBD2. This CDR3 has 13 amino acids. Germline V CDR1 and CDR2: SQVTM, ANQGSEA. V lost 4 bases to trimming and J lost 7 bases; unmatched junction nucleotides: 3. CDR3: CSVGLAGPNEQFF. The CDR3 region has the DNA TGCAGCGTTGGACTAGCGGGACCGAATGAGCAGTTCTTC.

The chain couples TRBV27 to TRBJ1-4; TRBD1 might be the D (6 bases). V dropped 5 bases and J dropped 4 bases, with 14 bases sitting between them. CDR3 length: 15 amino acids. Germline CDR1 is MNHEY and CDR2 is SMNVEV (reference sequence). The CDR3 reads CASSPNRADNEKLFF. The CDR3 nucleotides read TGTGCCAGCAGTCCCAACAGGGCCGATAATGAAAAACTGTTTTTT.

The rearrangement uses TRBV11-2 and TRBJ2-1; D is perhaps TRBD2 (6 bases). The germline V gene has CDR1 SGHAT and CDR2 FQNNGV. The CDR3 sequence is 15 residues long. The ends were cut back, 1 base at V and 7 bases at J, with 14 bases in the middle. As DNA, the CDR3 is TGTGCCAGCAGCTTAGCCGGGAGCTCTTTAAATGAGCAGTTCTTC. It translates to CASSLAGSSLNEQFF.

This clone was seen a few times. V and J are TRBV10-3 and TRBJ1-2, with 9 bases that match TRBD1. The V segment lost 4 bases and the J segment 7 bases; nucleotides outside the gene matches: 7. The CDR3 spans 14 residues. Germline V gives CDR1 ENHRY, CDR2 SYGVKD. The CDR3 DNA reads TGTGCCATCAGTGCCGGGACAGGGTCAAGTGGCTACACCTTC. It codes for CAISAGTGSSGYTF.

CDR3: CAWSPGYRGINYGYTF. The CDR3 coding sequence is TGTGCCTGGAGCCCGGGATATCGGGGAATTAACTATGGCTACACCTTC. J is TRBJ1-2 and V is TRBV30; D gene uncertain. Between the trimmed V and J ends, which lost 3 bases and 1 base, there was a span of 18 bases. Germline V gene lookup returns CDR1 GTSNPN and CDR2 SVGIG (reference sequence). The CDR3 extends over 16 amino acids.

This clone was picked up a small number of times. The rearrangement joins TRBV19 to TRBJ2-3; tentatively, D is TRBD2 (5 bases). CDR1 LNHDA and CDR2 SQIVND come from the germline V gene (reference sequence). The CDR3 is 17 amino acids. V was cut by 2 bases and J by 4 bases, with 19 bases left in between. CDR3 in DNA: TGTGCCAGTAGTATAAAGGGAACGGGAAGTCGGGCAGATACGCAGTATTTT. Translation gives CASSIKGTGSRADTQYF.

The rearrangement links TRBV5-1 to TRBJ2-3; 13 bases are shared with TRBD2. With 5 bases clipped from V and 3 bases from J, the junction kept 3 bases outside the gene matches. The CDR3 spans 15 residues. The germline CDR1 and CDR2 sequences are SGHRS and YFSETQ. Here the CDR3 DNA reads TGCGCCAGCAGTCGACTAGCGGGAGGTACAGATACGCAGTATTTT. It codes for CASSRLAGGTDTQYF.

The V call is TRBV27, the J call TRBJ1-5; D not resolved. The germline CDR1 and CDR2 sequences are MNHEY and SMNVEV (reference sequence). The V gene lost 4 bases and the J gene lost 3 bases, with 16 bases spanning the gap. This CDR3 spans 16 amino acids. The CDR3 nucleotides are TGTGCCAGCAGTTGTACAGACATAGAAAACAATCAGCCCCAGCATTTT. It translates to CASSCTDIENNQPQHF.

The rearrangement uses TRBV18 and TRBJ2-1, with 9 nucleotides matching TRBD1. The CDR3 spans 13 residues. Germline V gives CDR1 KGHSH, CDR2 LQKENI. The V gene end was trimmed by 2 bases and the J gene end by 16 bases; junction bases not matched to a gene: 9. The CDR3 loop is CASSPEGGQGNFF. CDR3 DNA: TGTGCCAGCTCACCAGAGGGCGGACAGGGGAACTTCTTC.

The chain couples TRBV30 to TRBJ2-1; D remains ambiguous. CDR3 length: 10 residues. V was trimmed by 0 bases and J by 10 bases, leaving 4 bases between them. CDR1 GTSNPN and CDR2 SVGIG come from the germline V gene (reference sequence). Written as DNA, the CDR3 is TGTGCCTGGAGTGTACGGGAGCAGTTCTTC. This gives the protein CAWSVREQFF.

This clone was recorded once. The chain is built from TRBV5-1 and TRBJ2-5, with 9 bases identical to TRBD2. CDR3 length: 18 amino acids. From germline, CDR1 is SGHRS and CDR2 YFSETQ. Trimming removed 4 bases from V and 1 base from J; junction bases left unmatched: 14. CDR3 coding DNA: TGCGCCAGCAGCACAACGGTAGCGGGAGCGGCCTTCCAAGAGACCCAGTACTTC. This encodes CASSTTVAGAAFQETQYF.